What follows describes a single T cell receptor beta chain. This entry comes from a study of T cell changes during pregnancy in multiple sclerosis. Using immunoSEQ multiplex PCR, the repertoire was profiled, and TCRdb retains in-frame clones only, with some absent. The table shows tens of thousands of clones, with about 90% occurring only once. The J segment lost 5 bases and the V segment lost 0 bases, leaving 4 bases of the junction unmatched. This CDR3 has 14 amino acids. Germline V gene data show CDR1 as SGHRS and CDR2 as YFSETQ. The rearrangement links TRBV5-1 to TRBJ1-1, with TRBD1 identical over 7 bases. The receptor was isolated from a female donor in good health, enrolled as a control in a pregnancy study. The sample in question was peripheral blood, obtained in the third trimester of pregnancy. The CDR3 loop reads CASSLARGRTEAFF. Here the CDR3 DNA reads TGCGCCAGCAGCTTGGCCAGGGGGAGGACTGAAGCTTTCTTT.